These T cell receptor beta chains were read from a single sample in a study of identical twins' blood T cells. MiXCR was run by TCRdb on the 5' RACE reads, yielding one entry per CDR3 protein. The sample has a few hundred thousand distinct CDR3 sequences, roughly 28% seen once. Sequenced sample: PBMCs. These receptors were taken from a woman between 18 and 55 years old in good health. Each CDR3 is given with its conserved first and last residue. Each record gives: D gene, clone size, V gene, J gene, CDR3 DNA, CDR3 protein. The D gene is left open where the match is weak. The size field is filled for only some rows; it gives once, few, many or a size class.

d_gene: .
abundance: few
v_gene: TRBV7-6
j_gene: TRBJ2-7
CDR3nt: TGTGCCAGCAGCTTAGAAGTATCGGACGAGCAGTACTTC
CDR3aa: CASSLEVSDEQYF

d_gene: .
abundance: few
v_gene: TRBV20-1
j_gene: TRBJ2-4
CDR3nt: TGCAGTGCTAGAGATGCCGGTTACGGCATTCAGTACTTC
CDR3aa: CSARDAGYGIQYF

d_gene: TRBD2
abundance: few
v_gene: TRBV12-3/TRBV12-4
j_gene: TRBJ2-1
CDR3nt: TGTGCCAGCAGTTGGGGGGTCGCGGGAGGTTCAATCTACAATGAGCAGTTCTTC
CDR3aa: CASSWGVAGGSIYNEQFF

d_gene: TRBD2
abundance: .
v_gene: TRBV25-1
j_gene: TRBJ2-3
CDR3nt: TGTGCCAGCAGTGAATATAGGTCGGGAGGGCCTACAGATACGCAGTATTTT
CDR3aa: CASSEYRSGGPTDTQYF

d_gene: .
abundance: .
v_gene: TRBV20-1
j_gene: TRBJ2-3
CDR3nt: TGCAGTGCTAGAGATGTGGGGGAGGCAGATACGCAGTATTTT
CDR3aa: CSARDVGEADTQYF

d_gene: TRBD2
abundance: .
v_gene: TRBV5-1
j_gene: TRBJ2-7
CDR3nt: TGCGCCAGCAGCTACCTATTTGTAGCGGGTGGCCAAGAGCAGTACTTC
CDR3aa: CASSYLFVAGGQEQYF

d_gene: .
abundance: .
v_gene: TRBV7-9
j_gene: TRBJ2-1
CDR3nt: TGTGCCTCCGTTGAGGGCAATGAGCAGTTCTTC
CDR3aa: CASVEGNEQFF

d_gene: .
abundance: .
v_gene: TRBV6-6
j_gene: TRBJ1-3
CDR3nt: TGTGCCAGCAGGCTTGGTGGAAACACCATATATTTT
CDR3aa: CASRLGGNTIYF

d_gene: TRBD2
abundance: .
v_gene: TRBV20-1
j_gene: TRBJ2-5
CDR3nt: TGCAGTGCTAGGGTTAGCGGGGGTAGGGAGACCCAGTACTTC
CDR3aa: CSARVSGGRETQYF

d_gene: TRBD1
abundance: many
v_gene: TRBV28
j_gene: TRBJ1-2
CDR3nt: TGTGCCAGCAGTCAGGGGGCGCGTGGCTACACCTTC
CDR3aa: CASSQGARGYTF

d_gene: .
abundance: few
v_gene: TRBV7-9
j_gene: TRBJ2-5
CDR3nt: TGTGCCAGCAGTTCGTTCACCTTCGGGGCAGGACAGCAAGAGACCCAGTACTTC
CDR3aa: CASSSFTFGAGQQETQYF

d_gene: TRBD1
abundance: .
v_gene: TRBV6-5
j_gene: TRBJ1-1
CDR3nt: TGTGCCAGCAGTTTGCGGACAGGGGGAGGGAACACTGAAGCTTTCTTT
CDR3aa: CASSLRTGGGNTEAFF

d_gene: .
abundance: few
v_gene: TRBV20-1
j_gene: TRBJ1-1
CDR3nt: TGCAGTGCAAACAGGGTATTCACTGAAGCTTTCTTT
CDR3aa: CSANRVFTEAFF

d_gene: TRBD1
abundance: few
v_gene: TRBV29-1
j_gene: TRBJ2-7
CDR3nt: TGCAGCGTTGAAGTACGGCAGGGGGCCTACGAGCAGTACTTC
CDR3aa: CSVEVRQGAYEQYF

d_gene: .
abundance: .
v_gene: TRBV6-5
j_gene: TRBJ1-2
CDR3nt: TGTGCCAGCGGGTCGGAGGTGCGTGGCTACACCTTC
CDR3aa: CASGSEVRGYTF

d_gene: .
abundance: once
v_gene: TRBV7-9
j_gene: TRBJ2-7
CDR3nt: TGTGCCAGCAGCTTCGGATGTCACAGCTCCTACGAGCAGTACTTC
CDR3aa: CASSFGCHSSYEQYF

d_gene: .
abundance: .
v_gene: TRBV2
j_gene: TRBJ1-1
CDR3nt: TGTGCCAGCAGTTCAAGTGACCGAGCTTTCTTT
CDR3aa: CASSSSDRAFF

d_gene: TRBD2
abundance: .
v_gene: TRBV10-3
j_gene: TRBJ2-7
CDR3nt: TGTGCCATCAGTGAGTCTTCGACTAGCGGGGGCTCCTACGAGCAGTACTTC
CDR3aa: CAISESSTSGGSYEQYF

d_gene: .
abundance: few
v_gene: TRBV5-1
j_gene: TRBJ1-3
CDR3nt: TGCGCCAGCAGCCCGGTCAGCTCTGGAAACACCATATATTTT
CDR3aa: CASSPVSSGNTIYF

d_gene: .
abundance: few
v_gene: TRBV6-2/TRBV6-3
j_gene: TRBJ2-7
CDR3nt: TGTGCCAGCAGTTACTCGCTGGGGGAGCAGTACTTC
CDR3aa: CASSYSLGEQYF

d_gene: .
abundance: .
v_gene: TRBV20-1
j_gene: TRBJ2-1
CDR3nt: TGCAGTGCTGGTTCTCCGGGGCCTTCCCCGGATGAGCAGTTCTTC
CDR3aa: CSAGSPGPSPDEQFF

d_gene: .
abundance: few
v_gene: TRBV19
j_gene: TRBJ1-5
CDR3nt: TGTGCCAGTAGTATACGATTCAGGAATCAGCCCCAGCATTTT
CDR3aa: CASSIRFRNQPQHF

d_gene: .
abundance: .
v_gene: TRBV11-2
j_gene: TRBJ1-2
CDR3nt: TGTGCCAGCAGCCGCCGGGAAACTCAGCCCTATGGCTACACCTTC
CDR3aa: CASSRRETQPYGYTF

d_gene: .
abundance: few
v_gene: TRBV7-9
j_gene: TRBJ2-1
CDR3nt: TGTGCCAGCAGCCTCTCCCTGGCGAATGAGCAGTTCTTC
CDR3aa: CASSLSLANEQFF

d_gene: .
abundance: .
v_gene: TRBV7-6
j_gene: TRBJ1-1
CDR3nt: TGTGCCAGCAGCTCCTCCGTGGGGGCTGAAGCTTTCTTT
CDR3aa: CASSSSVGAEAFF

d_gene: .
abundance: few
v_gene: TRBV10-3
j_gene: TRBJ2-7
CDR3nt: TGTGCCATCAGTCCCAGGACCGACTACGAGCAGTACTTC
CDR3aa: CAISPRTDYEQYF

d_gene: .
abundance: many
v_gene: TRBV5-1
j_gene: TRBJ2-2
CDR3nt: TGCGCCAGCAGCTTATTCGTTCCGGGGGCGAACACCGGGGAGCTGTTTTTT
CDR3aa: CASSLFVPGANTGELFF

d_gene: TRBD2
abundance: .
v_gene: TRBV18
j_gene: TRBJ2-1
CDR3nt: TGTGCCAACTCACTACCGGGACTAGCGAATGGTGAGCAGTTCTTC
CDR3aa: CANSLPGLANGEQFF

d_gene: TRBD1
abundance: .
v_gene: TRBV6-5
j_gene: TRBJ1-2
CDR3nt: TGTGCCAGCCACCCCGGGACAGGGATTAACTATGGCTACACCTTC
CDR3aa: CASHPGTGINYGYTF

d_gene: .
abundance: .
v_gene: TRBV19
j_gene: TRBJ1-6
CDR3nt: TGTGCCAGTAGTAGCCGCCTGGGGGAAGGTTCACCCCTCCACTTT
CDR3aa: CASSSRLGEGSPLHF

d_gene: .
abundance: .
v_gene: TRBV20-1
j_gene: TRBJ1-2
CDR3nt: TGCAGTGCTAGCCCGGGACGCTATGGCTACACCTTC
CDR3aa: CSASPGRYGYTF

d_gene: TRBD1
abundance: few
v_gene: TRBV19
j_gene: TRBJ2-5
CDR3nt: TGTGCCAGTAGTGAGACACAGGGGAGAGAGACCCAGTACTTC
CDR3aa: CASSETQGRETQYF

d_gene: .
abundance: few
v_gene: TRBV9
j_gene: TRBJ2-2
CDR3nt: TGTGCCAGCAGCGTAGGGGGGAGACTTAACACCGGGGAGCTGTTTTTT
CDR3aa: CASSVGGRLNTGELFF

d_gene: TRBD1
abundance: .
v_gene: TRBV6-5
j_gene: TRBJ1-6
CDR3nt: TGTGCCAGCAACCGACAGGGAAATTCACCCCTCCACTTT
CDR3aa: CASNRQGNSPLHF

d_gene: .
abundance: few
v_gene: TRBV6-2/TRBV6-3
j_gene: TRBJ2-5
CDR3nt: TGTGCCAGCAGCTCCGGGATATCAGAGACCCAGTACTTC
CDR3aa: CASSSGISETQYF

d_gene: TRBD2
abundance: .
v_gene: TRBV4-3
j_gene: TRBJ2-7
CDR3nt: TGCGCCAGCAGCCAAACCCCTAGCGGCTCCTACGAGCAGTACTTC
CDR3aa: CASSQTPSGSYEQYF

d_gene: .
abundance: .
v_gene: TRBV20-1
j_gene: TRBJ1-5
CDR3nt: TGCAGTGCTAGAGAAAGGCAGGGTATGGGCAATCAGCCCCAGCATTTT
CDR3aa: CSARERQGMGNQPQHF

d_gene: .
abundance: many
v_gene: TRBV6-5
j_gene: TRBJ2-1
CDR3nt: TGTGCCAGCTTTAGCTCCTACAATGAGCAGTTCTTC
CDR3aa: CASFSSYNEQFF

d_gene: TRBD1
abundance: many
v_gene: TRBV29-1
j_gene: TRBJ2-3
CDR3nt: TGCAGCGTCGCGAGACAGGGGTCAAACACAGATACGCAGTATTTT
CDR3aa: CSVARQGSNTDTQYF